The clone carrying this T cell receptor (beta chain) has a handful of counts. The antigen remains unidentified. This sample was taken from a study of response to subunit inactivated influenza vaccine. Study-wide points: Every seasonal influenza vaccination brings in few new T cells, the authors suggested.

The CDR3 is 15 amino acids. Germline values: CDR1 SGHNT, CDR2 YYREEE (reference sequence). The trim removed 2 bases at V and 9 bases at J, leaving 11 bases unmatched. TCRdb processed the RT-PCR reads anew with MiXCR; each CDR3 protein has one entry. The sample lists about 160,000 distinct CDR3 sequences, approximately 10% occurring once. The sample here was non-naive T cells sorted from PBMCs, taken 45 days after vaccination. This clonotype was sampled from a man in his fifties or sixties who received an inactivated influenza vaccine. The chain couples TRBV5-4 to TRBJ2-1, with 7 positions matching TRBD2. The CDR3 sequence: CASSFGTNLRSEQFF. CDR3 sequence (DNA): TGTGCCAGCAGCTTCGGGACTAACCTTCGTTCTGAGCAGTTCTTC.